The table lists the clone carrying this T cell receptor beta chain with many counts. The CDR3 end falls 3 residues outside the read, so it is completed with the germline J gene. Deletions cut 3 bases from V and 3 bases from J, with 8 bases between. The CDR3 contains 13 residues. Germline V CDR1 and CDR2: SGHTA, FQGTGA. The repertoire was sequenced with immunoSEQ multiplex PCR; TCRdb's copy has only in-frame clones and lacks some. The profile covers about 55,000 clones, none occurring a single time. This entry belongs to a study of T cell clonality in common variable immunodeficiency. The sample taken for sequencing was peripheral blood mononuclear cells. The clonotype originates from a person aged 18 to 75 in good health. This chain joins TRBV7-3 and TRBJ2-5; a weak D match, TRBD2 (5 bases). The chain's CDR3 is CASSFAREETQYF. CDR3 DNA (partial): TGTGCCAGCAGCTTTGCGCGGGAAGAGACC.